These 10 T cell receptor beta chains were sequenced from one sample in a study of T cells in Graves' hyperthyroidism and ophthalmopathy. Amplification of TCR beta CDR3 regions used RNA as the template. Carried out on the TCR CDR3, a first-round RT-PCR used the HTBI primer set. TCRdb analysed the multiplex PCR reads with MiXCR anew, one entry per CDR3 protein. The sample carries about 46,000 distinct CDR3 sequences, about half recorded once. Input material: peripheral blood or thyroid tissue (not recorded which). The source of these receptors is a woman aged 45-65 years with Graves' hyperthyroidism.

Many counts were recorded for this clonotype. V gene TRBV20-1 combines with J gene TRBJ1-1; 7 nucleotides line up with TRBD1. This CDR3 is 14 amino acids long. Germline V CDR1 and CDR2: DFQATT, SNEGSKA (reference sequence). Germline trimming cut 6 bases from V and 0 bases from J; bases unmatched to any gene: 7. CDR3 protein: CSASTDRVNTEAFF. Written as DNA, the CDR3 is TGCAGTGCGAGCACCGACAGGGTGAACACTGAAGCTTTCTTT.

CDR3 nucleotides: TGTGCCAGCAGCACAAGCGGGACGGGCACCGGGGAGCTGTTTTTT. Translating it yields CASSTSGTGTGELFF. The V and J genes are TRBV9 and TRBJ2-2; 7 nucleotides line up with TRBD2. The CDR3 has 15 amino acids. Unmatched junction bases numbered 7, after V lost 4 bases and J lost 4 bases. The germline CDR1 and CDR2 sequences are SGDLS and YYNGEE.

This clonotype was detected only once. The rearrangement links TRBV7-9 to TRBJ2-7, with 9 bases lining up with TRBD2. This CDR3 comprises 15 residues. The germline gives CDR1 SEHNR, CDR2 FQNEAQ (reference sequence). With V trimmed by 5 bases and J by 0 bases, 5 bases remained unmatched. The CDR3 bases are TGTGCCAGCAGCGCTACTAGCGGGCACTCCTACGAGCAGTACTTC. This sequence encodes CASSATSGHSYEQYF.

This clonotype was counted many times. This rearrangement joins TRBV19 to TRBJ1-2, with 8 nucleotides matching TRBD1. Per the germline V gene, CDR1 is LNHDA and CDR2 is SQIVND (reference sequence). The CDR3 has 15 residues. J gave up 2 bases and V 3 bases, and 5 bases lay outside the gene matches. CDR3 residues: CASSIRTGPNYGYTF. CDR3 bases: TGTGCCAGTAGTATTCGGACAGGGCCAAACTATGGCTACACCTTC.

The chain combines TRBV4-1 with TRBJ2-3, with D uncertain. The germline V and J ends were trimmed by 1 base and 0 bases, with 5 bases remaining between them. The CDR3 has 14 residues. From germline, CDR1 is MGHRA and CDR2 YSYEKL. This CDR3 reads CASSQGLSTDTQYF. In DNA form, the CDR3 reads TGCGCCAGCAGCCAAGGGTTAAGCACAGATACGCAGTATTTT.

This clonotype was seen at least ten times. This chain's CDR3 is CASSRPLGTGMYGYTF. The CDR3 nucleotides read TGTGCCAGCAGCCGGCCCCTCGGGACAGGGATGTATGGCTACACCTTC. The chain employs TRBV6-2 or TRBV6-3 and TRBJ1-2; 9 bases are shared with TRBD1. After removal of 6 bases from V and 5 bases from J, the junction contained 13 bases not matched to a gene. CDR1 is MNHEY, CDR2 SVGEGT, per germline. This CDR3 spans 16 amino acids.

The chain employs TRBV4-1 and TRBJ1-1; D may be TRBD1 (6 bases). The CDR3 is 17 amino acids. The ends were cut back, 0 bases at V and 3 bases at J, with 17 bases in the middle. Germline loops: CDR1 MGHRA, CDR2 YSYEKL. The CDR3 DNA is TGCGCCAGCAGCCAAGAACCGTGGGGGGCGATGGACACTGAAGCTTTCTTT. The encoded protein is CASSQEPWGAMDTEAFF.

This chain links TRBV7-9 with TRBJ1-1, with no clear D. V dropped 5 bases and J dropped 3 bases, with 10 bases sitting between them. The CDR3 consists of 13 residues. CDR1 and CDR2 from the germline V gene are SEHNR and FQNEAQ (reference sequence). The CDR3 loop is CASSPSLDTEAFF. Here the CDR3 DNA reads TGTGCCAGCAGCCCCAGCCTCGACACTGAAGCTTTCTTT.

In its sample, this clonotype is medium-sized. The chain combines TRBV24-1 with TRBJ2-5; weak D call: TRBD2 (5 bases). V lost 3 bases to trimming and J lost 4 bases, with 14 bases between them. The CDR3 has 15 amino acids. Germline V gene sequence: CDR1 KGHDR, CDR2 SFDVKD. CDR3 sequence (DNA): TGTGCCACCAGTGATCCCCGCCCTGGAGGAGAGACCCAGTACTTC. Its translation is CATSDPRPGGETQYF.

In its sample, this clonotype was seen many times. The chain is built from TRBV20-1 and TRBJ1-4, with TRBD1 as a possible D gene (6 bases). The CDR3 spans 13 residues. The germline CDR1 and CDR2 sequences are DFQATT and SNEGSKA (reference sequence). V dropped 3 bases and J dropped 10 bases, with 15 bases sitting between them. For the CDR3, the DNA is TGCAGTGCTAGTGGGGGCCGCCTAGGAAAACTGTTTTTT. Encoded protein: CSASGGRLGKLFF.